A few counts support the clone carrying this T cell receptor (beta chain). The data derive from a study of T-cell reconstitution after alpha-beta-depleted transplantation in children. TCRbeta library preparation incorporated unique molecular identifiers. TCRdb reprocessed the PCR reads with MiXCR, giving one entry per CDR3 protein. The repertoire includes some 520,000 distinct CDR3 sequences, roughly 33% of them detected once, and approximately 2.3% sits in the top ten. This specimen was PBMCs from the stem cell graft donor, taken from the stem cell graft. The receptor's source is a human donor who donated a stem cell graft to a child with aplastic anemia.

The CDR3 reads CSVKKNMNTEAFF. The CDR3 DNA is TGCAGCGTTAAGAAGAATATGAACACTGAAGCTTTCTTT. The V gene is TRBV29-1, the J gene TRBJ1-1; D remains ambiguous. V lost 5 bases, J lost 0 bases, and 10 bases lay in between. Germline CDR1 reads SQVTM; CDR2 reads ANQGSEA. This CDR3 comprises 13 residues.